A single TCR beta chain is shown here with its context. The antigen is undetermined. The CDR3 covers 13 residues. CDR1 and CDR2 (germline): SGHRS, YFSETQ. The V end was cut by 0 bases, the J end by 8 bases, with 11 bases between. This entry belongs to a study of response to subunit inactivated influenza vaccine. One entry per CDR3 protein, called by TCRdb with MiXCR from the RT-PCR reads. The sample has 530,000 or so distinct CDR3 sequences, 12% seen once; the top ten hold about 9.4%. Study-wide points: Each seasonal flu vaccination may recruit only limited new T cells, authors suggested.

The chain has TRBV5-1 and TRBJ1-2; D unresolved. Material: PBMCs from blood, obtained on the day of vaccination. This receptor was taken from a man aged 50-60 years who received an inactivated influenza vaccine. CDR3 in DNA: TGCGCCAGCAGCTTGGCCCCCAGGCGGGGCTACACCTTC. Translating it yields CASSLAPRRGYTF.